The 5 T cell receptor beta chains presented below share a single source sample, sequenced in a study of blood T cell repertoires in COVID-19. TCRdb keeps only in-frame clones here, not all; method: immunoSEQ multiplex PCR. The sample has approximately 120,000 clones, approximately 85% seen once. What was sequenced was peripheral blood. Receptors were obtained from a woman older than 75 with acute or convalescent COVID-19.

The chain employs TRBV11-2 and TRBJ2-1, with D tentatively TRBD2 (5 bases). Trimming pared 0 bases from V and 1 base from J, leaving 13 bases between. Germline loops: CDR1 SGHAT, CDR2 FQNNGV. The CDR3 covers 17 residues. The CDR3 is CASSLEGRWRSYNEQFF. CDR3 coding DNA: TGTGCCAGCAGCTTAGAAGGCCGATGGAGGTCCTACAATGAGCAGTTCTTC.

This sequence joins TRBV7-8 and TRBJ1-2, with D unresolved. Germline values: CDR1 SGHVS, CDR2 FQNEAQ. V was clipped by 1 base and J by 8 bases, with 11 bases between them. The CDR3 runs to 13 residues. This CDR3 is CASSLGGKVGYTF. The CDR3 DNA reads as TGTGCCAGCAGCTTAGGAGGGAAAGTAGGCTACACCTTC.

The V gene is TRBV20-1, the J gene TRBJ1-2; 9 nucleotides align to TRBD1. The CDR3 extends over 11 amino acids. Germline CDR1 DFQATT, CDR2 SNEGSKA (reference sequence). The CDR3 DNA sequence: TGCACCGTCCCGGGACAGGGTGGCTACACCTTC. It encodes CTVPGQGGYTF.

The V and J genes are TRBV5-1 and TRBJ1-5; 7 bases agree with TRBD1. The V gene's germline CDR1 is SGHRS and CDR2 YFSETQ. Germline trimming cut 4 bases from V and 3 bases from J; bases unmatched to any gene: 4. The CDR3 length is 14 residues. The CDR3 sequence: CASSEGAHNQPQHF. The CDR3, as DNA: TGCGCCAGCAGCGAGGGGGCCCACAATCAGCCCCAGCATTTT.

The gene calls are TRBV5-4 and TRBJ2-3; tentative D call: TRBD2 (6 bases). Germline-derived CDR1 and CDR2 are SGHNT and YYREEE (reference sequence). CDR3 length: 15 amino acids. V was pared by 0 bases and J by 5 bases, with 13 bases between. CDR3 in amino acids: CASSLGGGLVDTQYF. The CDR3 nucleotides read TGTGCCAGCAGCTTGGGTGGGGGGTTGGTAGATACGCAGTATTTT.